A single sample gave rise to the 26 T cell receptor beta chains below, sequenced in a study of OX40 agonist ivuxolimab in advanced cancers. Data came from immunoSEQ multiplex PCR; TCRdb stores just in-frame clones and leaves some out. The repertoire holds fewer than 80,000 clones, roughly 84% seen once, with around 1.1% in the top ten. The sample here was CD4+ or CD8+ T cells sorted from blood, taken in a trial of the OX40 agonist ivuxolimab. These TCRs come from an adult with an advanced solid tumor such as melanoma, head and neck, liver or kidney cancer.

The CDR3 nucleotides read TGTGCCAGCAGCCCCCTGACAGGGGCCCTATCGGGCTACACCTTC. Its translation: CASSPLTGALSGYTF. The V call is TRBV9, the J call TRBJ1-2; 8 bases are a match to TRBD1. There are 15 residues in the CDR3. Looked up from germline, CDR1 is SGDLS and CDR2 is YYNGEE. The V gene end was trimmed by 4 bases and the J gene end by 8 bases; junction bases not matched to a gene: 13.

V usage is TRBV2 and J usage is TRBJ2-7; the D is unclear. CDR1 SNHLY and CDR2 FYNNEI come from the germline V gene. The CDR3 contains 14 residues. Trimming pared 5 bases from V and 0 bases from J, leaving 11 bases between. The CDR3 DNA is TGTGCCAGCAGTTGGGCCCTCAGCTCCTACGAGCAGTACTTC. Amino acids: CASSWALSSYEQYF.

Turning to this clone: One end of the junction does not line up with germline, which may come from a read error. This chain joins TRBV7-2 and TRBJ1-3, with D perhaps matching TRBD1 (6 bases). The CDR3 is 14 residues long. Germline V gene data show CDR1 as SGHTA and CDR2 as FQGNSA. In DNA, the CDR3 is TGTGCCAGCAGCTTAACGGGAGGGGGAAGCACCATATATTTT. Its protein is CASSLTGGGSTIYF. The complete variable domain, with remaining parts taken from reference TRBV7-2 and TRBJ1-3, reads GAGVSQSPSNKVTEKGKDVELRCDPISGHTALYWYRQSLGQGLEFLIYFQGNSAPDKSGLPSDRFSAERTGGSVSTLTIQRTQQEDSAVYLCASSLTGGGSTIYFGEGSWLTVV.

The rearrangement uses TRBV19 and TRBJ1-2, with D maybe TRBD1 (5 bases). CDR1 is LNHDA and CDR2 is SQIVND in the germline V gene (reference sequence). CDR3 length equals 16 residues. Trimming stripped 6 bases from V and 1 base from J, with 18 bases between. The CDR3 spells CASRPGGVEGNYGYTF. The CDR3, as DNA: TGTGCCAGTAGGCCCGGAGGGGTCGAGGGTAACTATGGCTACACCTTC. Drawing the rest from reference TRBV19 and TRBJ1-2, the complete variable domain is DGGITQSPKYLFRKEGQNVTLSCEQNLNHDAMYWYRQDPGQGLRLIYYSQIVNDFQKGDIAEGYSVSREKKESFPLTVTSAQKNPTAFYLCASRPGGVEGNYGYTFGSGTRLTVV.

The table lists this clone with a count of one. CDR3 in amino acids: CASSPDSSYEQYF. The DNA of the CDR3 is TGTGCCAGCTCGCCAGACAGCTCCTACGAGCAGTACTTC. The rearrangement joins TRBV18 to TRBJ2-7, with D perhaps TRBD1 (5 bases). Looked up from germline, CDR1 is KGHSH and CDR2 is LQKENI. This CDR3 region has 13 residues. The V end lost 6 bases, the J end lost 0 bases, and 9 bases lay between the germline ends.

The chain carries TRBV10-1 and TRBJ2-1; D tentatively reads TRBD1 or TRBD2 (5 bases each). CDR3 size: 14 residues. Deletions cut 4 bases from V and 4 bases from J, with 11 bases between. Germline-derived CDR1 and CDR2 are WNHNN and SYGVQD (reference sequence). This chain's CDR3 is CASSAGSIYNEQFF. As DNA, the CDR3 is TGCGCCAGCAGTGCAGGGAGTATTTACAATGAGCAGTTCTTC.

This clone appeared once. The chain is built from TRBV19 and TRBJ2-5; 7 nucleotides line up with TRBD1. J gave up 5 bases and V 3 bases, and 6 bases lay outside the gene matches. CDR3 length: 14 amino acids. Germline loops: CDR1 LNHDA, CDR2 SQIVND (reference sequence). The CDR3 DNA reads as TGTGCCAGTAGTATTACAGGGGAGCGGGAGACCCAGTACTTC. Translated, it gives CASSITGERETQYF. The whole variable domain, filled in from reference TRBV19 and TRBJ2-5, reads DGGITQSPKYLFRKEGQNVTLSCEQNLNHDAMYWYRQDPGQGLRLIYYSQIVNDFQKGDIAEGYSVSREKKESFPLTVTSAQKNPTAFYLCASSITGERETQYFGPGTRLLVL.

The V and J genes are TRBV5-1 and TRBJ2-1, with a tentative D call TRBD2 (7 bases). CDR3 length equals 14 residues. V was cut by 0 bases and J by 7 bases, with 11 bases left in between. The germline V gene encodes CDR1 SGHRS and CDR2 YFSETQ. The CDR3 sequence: CASSLAAGANEQFF. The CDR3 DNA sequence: TGCGCCAGCAGCTTGGCGGCGGGGGCAAATGAGCAGTTCTTC. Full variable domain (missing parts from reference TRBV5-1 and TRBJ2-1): KAGVTQTPRYLIKTRGQQVTLSCSPISGHRSVSWYQQTPGQGLQFLFEYFSETQRNKGNFPGRFSGRQFSNSRSEMNVSTLELGDSALYLCASSLAAGANEQFFGPGTRLTVL.

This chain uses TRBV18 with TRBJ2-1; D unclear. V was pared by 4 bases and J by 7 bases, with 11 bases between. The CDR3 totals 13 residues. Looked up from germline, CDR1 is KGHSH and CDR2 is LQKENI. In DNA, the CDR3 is TGTGCCAGCTCACAAAGCCCCGGGAATGAGCAGTTCTTC. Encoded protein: CASSQSPGNEQFF.

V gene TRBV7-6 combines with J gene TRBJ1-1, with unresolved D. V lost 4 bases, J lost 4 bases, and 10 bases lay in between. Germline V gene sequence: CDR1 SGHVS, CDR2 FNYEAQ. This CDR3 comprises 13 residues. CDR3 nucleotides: TGTGCCAGCAGCTCTCAACAGAGCACTGAAGCTTTCTTT. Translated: CASSSQQSTEAFF.

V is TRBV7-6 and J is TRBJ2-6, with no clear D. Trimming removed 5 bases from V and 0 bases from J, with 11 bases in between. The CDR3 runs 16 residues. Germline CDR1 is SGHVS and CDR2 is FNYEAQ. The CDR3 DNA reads TGTGCCAGCAGCAAGATTCCCGGCTCTGGGGCCAACGTCCTGACTTTC. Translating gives CASSKIPGSGANVLTF.

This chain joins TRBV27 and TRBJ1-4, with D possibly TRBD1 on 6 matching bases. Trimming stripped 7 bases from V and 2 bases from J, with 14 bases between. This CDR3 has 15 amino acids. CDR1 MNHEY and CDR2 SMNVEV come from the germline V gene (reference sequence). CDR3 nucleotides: TGTGCCAGCAAATCCTGGGGGGCGACTAATGAAAAACTGTTTTTT. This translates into CASKSWGATNEKLFF.

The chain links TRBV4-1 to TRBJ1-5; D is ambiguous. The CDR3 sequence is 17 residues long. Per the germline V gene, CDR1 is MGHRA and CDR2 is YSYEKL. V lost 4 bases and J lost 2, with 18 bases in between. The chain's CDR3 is CASSPPSGMDRNQPQHF. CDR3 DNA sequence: TGCGCCAGCAGCCCACCTTCGGGGATGGATCGCAATCAGCCCCAGCATTTT.

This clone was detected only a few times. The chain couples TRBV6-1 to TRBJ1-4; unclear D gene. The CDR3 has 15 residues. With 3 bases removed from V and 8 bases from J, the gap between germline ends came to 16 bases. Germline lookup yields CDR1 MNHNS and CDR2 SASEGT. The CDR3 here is CASSDSLNGWEKLFF. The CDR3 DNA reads TGTGCCAGCAGTGACAGTCTGAATGGATGGGAAAAACTGTTTTTT.

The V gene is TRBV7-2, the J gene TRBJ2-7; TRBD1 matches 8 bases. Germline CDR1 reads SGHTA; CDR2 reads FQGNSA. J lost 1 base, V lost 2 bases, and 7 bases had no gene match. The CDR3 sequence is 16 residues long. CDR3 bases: TGTGCCAGCAGCTTATTGGACAGGGTTTCGTCCTACGAGCAGTACTTC. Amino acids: CASSLLDRVSSYEQYF.

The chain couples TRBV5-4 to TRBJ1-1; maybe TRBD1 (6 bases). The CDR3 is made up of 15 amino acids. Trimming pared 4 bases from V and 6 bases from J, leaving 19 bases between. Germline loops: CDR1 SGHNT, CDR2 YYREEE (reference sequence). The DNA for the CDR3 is TGTGCCAGCAGCCCGGGTACAGGGATGAGGGCTGAAGCTTTCTTT. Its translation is CASSPGTGMRAEAFF.

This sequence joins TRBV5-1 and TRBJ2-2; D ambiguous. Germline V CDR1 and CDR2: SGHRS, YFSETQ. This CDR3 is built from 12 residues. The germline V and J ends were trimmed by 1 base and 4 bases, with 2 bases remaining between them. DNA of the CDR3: TGCGCCAGCAGCTTGACCACCGGGGAGCTGTTTTTT. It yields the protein CASSLTTGELFF.

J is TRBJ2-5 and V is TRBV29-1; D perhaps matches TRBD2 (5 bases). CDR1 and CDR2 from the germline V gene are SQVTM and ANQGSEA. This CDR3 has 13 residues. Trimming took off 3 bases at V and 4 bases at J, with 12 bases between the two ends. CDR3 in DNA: TGCAGCGTTGATGGACTCGCACGAGAGACCCAGTACTTC. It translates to CSVDGLARETQYF. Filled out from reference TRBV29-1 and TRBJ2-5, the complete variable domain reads SAVISQKPSRDICQRGTSLTIQCQVDSQVTMMFWYRQQPGQSLTLIATANQGSEATYESGFVIDKFPISRPNLTFSTLTVSNMSPEDSSIYLCSVDGLARETQYFGPGTRLLVL.

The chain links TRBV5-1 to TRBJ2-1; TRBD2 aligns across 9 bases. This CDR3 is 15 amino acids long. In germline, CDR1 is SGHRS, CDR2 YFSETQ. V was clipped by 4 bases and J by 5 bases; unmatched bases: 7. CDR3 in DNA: TGCGCCAGCAGCCGCTATAGCGGGGGAAACAATGAGCAGTTCTTC. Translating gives CASSRYSGGNNEQFF.

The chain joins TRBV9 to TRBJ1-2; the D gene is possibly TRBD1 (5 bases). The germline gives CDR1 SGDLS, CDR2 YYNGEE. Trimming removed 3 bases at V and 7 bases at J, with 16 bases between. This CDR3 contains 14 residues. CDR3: CASSAGRPVGGYTF. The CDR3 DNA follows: TGTGCCAGCAGCGCGGGGCGTCCAGTCGGTGGCTACACCTTC.

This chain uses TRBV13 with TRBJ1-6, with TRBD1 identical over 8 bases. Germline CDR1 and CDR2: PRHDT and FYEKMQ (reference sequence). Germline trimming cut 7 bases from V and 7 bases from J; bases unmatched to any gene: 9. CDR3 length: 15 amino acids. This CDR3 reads CASKRDGQGNSPLHF. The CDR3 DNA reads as TGTGCCAGCAAACGCGACGGACAGGGAAATTCACCCCTCCACTTT.

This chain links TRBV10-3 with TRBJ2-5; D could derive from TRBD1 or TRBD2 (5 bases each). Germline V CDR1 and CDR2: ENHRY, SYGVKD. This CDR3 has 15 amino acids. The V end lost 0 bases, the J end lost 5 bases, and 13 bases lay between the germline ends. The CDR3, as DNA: TGTGCCATCAGTGAGTCCGGTACCAGGGAGGAGACCCAGTACTTC. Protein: CAISESGTREETQYF.

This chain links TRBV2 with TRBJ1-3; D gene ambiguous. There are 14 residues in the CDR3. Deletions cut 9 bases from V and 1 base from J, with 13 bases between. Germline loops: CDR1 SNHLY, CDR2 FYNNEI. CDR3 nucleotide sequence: TGTGCCAGTTTGATGGGTATTTCTGGAAACACCATATATTTT. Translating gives CASLMGISGNTIYF.

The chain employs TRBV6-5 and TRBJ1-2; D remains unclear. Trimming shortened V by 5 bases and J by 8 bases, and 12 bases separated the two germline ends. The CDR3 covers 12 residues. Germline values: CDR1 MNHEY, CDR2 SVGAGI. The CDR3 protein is CASSPGPEGYTF. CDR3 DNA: TGTGCCAGCAGTCCCGGGCCCGAAGGCTACACCTTC.

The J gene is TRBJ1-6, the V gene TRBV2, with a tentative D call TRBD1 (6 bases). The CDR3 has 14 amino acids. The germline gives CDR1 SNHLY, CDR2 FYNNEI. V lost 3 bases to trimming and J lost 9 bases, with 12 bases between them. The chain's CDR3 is CASSDVQGVSPLHF. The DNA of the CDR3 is TGTGCCAGCAGTGATGTACAGGGAGTTTCACCCCTCCACTTT.

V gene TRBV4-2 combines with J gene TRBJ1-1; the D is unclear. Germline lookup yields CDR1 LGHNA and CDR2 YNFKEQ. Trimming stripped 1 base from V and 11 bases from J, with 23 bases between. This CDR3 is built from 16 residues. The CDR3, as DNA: TGTGCCAGCAGCCAAGCACTGTCTCTATATTGGGAAGGGGCTTTCTTT. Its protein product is CASSQALSLYWEGAFF.